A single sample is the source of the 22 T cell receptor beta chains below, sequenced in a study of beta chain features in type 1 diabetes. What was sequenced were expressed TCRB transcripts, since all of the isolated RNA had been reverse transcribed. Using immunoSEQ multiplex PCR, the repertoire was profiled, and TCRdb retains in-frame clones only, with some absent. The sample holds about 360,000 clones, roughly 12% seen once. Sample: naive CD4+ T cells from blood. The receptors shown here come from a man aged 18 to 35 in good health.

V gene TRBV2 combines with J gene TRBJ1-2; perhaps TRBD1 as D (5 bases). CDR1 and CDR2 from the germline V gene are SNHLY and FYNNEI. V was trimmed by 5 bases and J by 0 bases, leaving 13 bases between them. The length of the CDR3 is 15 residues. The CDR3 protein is CASSTRTSTNYGYTF. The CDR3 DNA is TGTGCCAGCAGTACAAGGACAAGCACTAACTATGGCTACACCTTC.

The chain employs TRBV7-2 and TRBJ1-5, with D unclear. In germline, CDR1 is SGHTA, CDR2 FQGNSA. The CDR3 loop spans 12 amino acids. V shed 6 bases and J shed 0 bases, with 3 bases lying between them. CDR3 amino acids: CASSYSNQPQHF. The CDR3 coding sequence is TGTGCCAGCAGTTATAGCAATCAGCCCCAGCATTTT.

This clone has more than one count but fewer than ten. The CDR3 DNA reads as TGTGCCAGCAGCTTAGTGTGGGACAGCCAAGAGACCCAGTACTTC. It encodes CASSLVWDSQETQYF. The chain uses TRBV7-2 and TRBJ2-5; TRBD1 agrees at 7 bases. V trimming: 1 base; J trimming: 1 base; junction bases outside the gene matches: 3. The germline CDR1 and CDR2 sequences are SGHTA and FQGNSA. This CDR3 spans 15 amino acids.

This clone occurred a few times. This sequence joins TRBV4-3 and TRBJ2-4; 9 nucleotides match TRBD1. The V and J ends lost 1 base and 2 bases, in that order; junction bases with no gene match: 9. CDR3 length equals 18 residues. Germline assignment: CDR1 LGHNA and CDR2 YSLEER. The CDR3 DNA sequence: TGCGCCAGCAGCCAAGCACGCCGGGACAGGGACACCAAAAACATTCAGTACTTC. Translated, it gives CASSQARRDRDTKNIQYF.

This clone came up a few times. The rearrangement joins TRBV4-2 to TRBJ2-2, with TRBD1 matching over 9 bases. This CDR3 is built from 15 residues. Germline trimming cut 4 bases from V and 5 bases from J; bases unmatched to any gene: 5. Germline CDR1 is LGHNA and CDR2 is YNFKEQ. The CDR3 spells CASSLHGQGTGELFF. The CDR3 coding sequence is TGTGCCAGCAGCCTCCACGGACAGGGGACCGGGGAGCTGTTTTTT.

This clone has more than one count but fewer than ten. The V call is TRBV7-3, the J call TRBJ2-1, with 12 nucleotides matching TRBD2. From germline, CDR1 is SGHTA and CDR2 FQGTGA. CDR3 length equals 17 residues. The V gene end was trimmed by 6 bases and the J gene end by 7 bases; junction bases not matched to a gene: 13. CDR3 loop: CASSQLAGGPLGNEQFF. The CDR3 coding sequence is TGTGCCAGCAGTCAACTAGCGGGAGGCCCCTTGGGGAATGAGCAGTTCTTC.

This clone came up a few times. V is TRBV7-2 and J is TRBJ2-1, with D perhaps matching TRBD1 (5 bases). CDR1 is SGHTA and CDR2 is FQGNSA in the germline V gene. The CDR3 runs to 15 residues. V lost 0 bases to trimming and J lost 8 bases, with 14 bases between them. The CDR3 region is CASSLAGQGKDEQFF. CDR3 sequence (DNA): TGTGCCAGCAGCTTAGCAGGGCAGGGCAAGGATGAGCAGTTCTTC.

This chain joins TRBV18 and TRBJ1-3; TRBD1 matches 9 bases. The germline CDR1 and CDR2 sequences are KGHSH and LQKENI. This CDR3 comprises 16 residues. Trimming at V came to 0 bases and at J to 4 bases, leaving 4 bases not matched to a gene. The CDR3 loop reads CASSPPGQGRGNTIYF. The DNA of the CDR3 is TGTGCCAGCTCACCACCCGGACAGGGGCGAGGAAACACCATATATTTT.

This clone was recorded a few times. The CDR3 protein is CASSLRGGGTGELFF. The CDR3, as DNA: TGTGCCAGCAGCTTGCGCGGGGGGGGCACCGGGGAGCTGTTTTTT. The chain uses TRBV11-2 and TRBJ2-2; 9 nucleotides align to TRBD2. Germline CDR1 is SGHAT and CDR2 is FQNNGV. The CDR3 is 15 residues long. Trimming took 3 bases from V and 4 from J; bases not matched to a gene: 3. Full variable domain (outside the CDR3, taken from reference TRBV11-2 and TRBJ2-2): EAGVAQSPRYKIIEKRQSVAFWCNPISGHATLYWYQQILGQGPKLLIQFQNNGVVDDSQLPKDRFSAERLKGVDSTLKIQPAKLEDSAVYLCASSLRGGGTGELFFGEGSRLTVL.

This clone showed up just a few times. The CDR3 sequence is CASSSGHTQETQYF. DNA for the CDR3: TGTGCCAGCAGTTCGGGACACACCCAAGAGACCCAGTACTTC. The rearrangement joins TRBV7-2 to TRBJ2-5, with a tentative D call TRBD1 (6 bases). Germline V CDR1 and CDR2: SGHTA, FQGNSA. The V end was cut by 6 bases, the J end by 1 base, with 12 bases between. This CDR3 is 14 amino acids long.

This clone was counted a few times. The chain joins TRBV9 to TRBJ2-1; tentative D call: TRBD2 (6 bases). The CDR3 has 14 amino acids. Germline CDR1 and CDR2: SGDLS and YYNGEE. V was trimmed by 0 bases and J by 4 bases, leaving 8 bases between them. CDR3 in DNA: TGTGCCAGCAGCGTAGTAGCGGATTACAATGAGCAGTTCTTC. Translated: CASSVVADYNEQFF.

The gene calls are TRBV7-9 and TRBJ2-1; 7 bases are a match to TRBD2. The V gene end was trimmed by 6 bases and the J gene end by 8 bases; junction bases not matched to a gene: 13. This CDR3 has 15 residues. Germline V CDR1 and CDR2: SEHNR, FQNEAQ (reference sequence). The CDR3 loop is CASRFLSGMVDEQFF. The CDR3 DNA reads TGTGCCAGCAGGTTTCTAAGCGGGATGGTCGATGAGCAGTTCTTC.

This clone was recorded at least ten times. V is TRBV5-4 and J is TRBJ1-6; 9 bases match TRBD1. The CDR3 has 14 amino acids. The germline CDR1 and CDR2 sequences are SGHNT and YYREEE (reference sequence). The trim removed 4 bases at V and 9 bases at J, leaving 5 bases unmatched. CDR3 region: CASSPGTGPSPLHF. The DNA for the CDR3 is TGTGCCAGCAGCCCCGGGACAGGGCCTTCACCCCTCCACTTT.

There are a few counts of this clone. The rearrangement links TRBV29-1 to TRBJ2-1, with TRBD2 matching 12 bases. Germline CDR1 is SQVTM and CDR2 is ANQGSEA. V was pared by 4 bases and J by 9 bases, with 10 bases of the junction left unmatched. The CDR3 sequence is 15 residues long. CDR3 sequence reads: CSVVGLAGGPGEQFF. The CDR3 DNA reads TGCAGCGTTGTAGGCCTAGCGGGGGGGCCTGGTGAGCAGTTCTTC.

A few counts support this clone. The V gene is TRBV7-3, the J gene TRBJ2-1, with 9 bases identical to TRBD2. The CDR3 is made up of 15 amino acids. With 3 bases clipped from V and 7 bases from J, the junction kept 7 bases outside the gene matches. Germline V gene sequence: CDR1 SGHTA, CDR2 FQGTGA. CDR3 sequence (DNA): TGTGCCAGCAGCTTTAGCGGGGGCGAGGGTAATGAGCAGTTCTTC. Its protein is CASSFSGGEGNEQFF.

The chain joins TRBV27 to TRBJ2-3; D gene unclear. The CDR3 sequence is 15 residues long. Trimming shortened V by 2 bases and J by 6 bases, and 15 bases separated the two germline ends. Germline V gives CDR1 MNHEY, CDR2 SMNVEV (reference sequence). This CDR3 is CASSLRGSVSDTQYF. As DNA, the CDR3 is TGTGCCAGCAGTTTACGAGGCAGCGTATCCGATACGCAGTATTTT.

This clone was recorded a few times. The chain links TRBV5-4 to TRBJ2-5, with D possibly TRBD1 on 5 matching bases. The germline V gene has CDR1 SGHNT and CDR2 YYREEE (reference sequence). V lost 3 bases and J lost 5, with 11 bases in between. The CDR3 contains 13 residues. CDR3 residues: CASSWGHEETQYF. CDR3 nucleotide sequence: TGTGCCAGCAGCTGGGGCCACGAGGAGACCCAGTACTTC.

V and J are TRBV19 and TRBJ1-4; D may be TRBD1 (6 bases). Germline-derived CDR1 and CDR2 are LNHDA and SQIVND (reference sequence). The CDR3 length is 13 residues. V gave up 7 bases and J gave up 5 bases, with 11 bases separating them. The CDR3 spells CASTGTPNEKLFF. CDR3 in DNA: TGTGCCAGTACCGGGACACCAAATGAAAAACTGTTTTTT.

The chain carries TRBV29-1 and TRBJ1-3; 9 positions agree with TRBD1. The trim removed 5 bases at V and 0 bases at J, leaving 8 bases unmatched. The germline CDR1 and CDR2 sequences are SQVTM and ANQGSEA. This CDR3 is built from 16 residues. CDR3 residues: CSVTHGQGISGNTIYF. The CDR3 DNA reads TGCAGCGTTACACACGGACAGGGGATCTCTGGAAACACCATATATTTT. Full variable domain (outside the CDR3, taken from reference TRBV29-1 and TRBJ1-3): SAVISQKPSRDICQRGTSLTIQCQVDSQVTMMFWYRQQPGQSLTLIATANQGSEATYESGFVIDKFPISRPNLTFSTLTVSNMSPEDSSIYLCSVTHGQGISGNTIYFGEGSWLTVV.

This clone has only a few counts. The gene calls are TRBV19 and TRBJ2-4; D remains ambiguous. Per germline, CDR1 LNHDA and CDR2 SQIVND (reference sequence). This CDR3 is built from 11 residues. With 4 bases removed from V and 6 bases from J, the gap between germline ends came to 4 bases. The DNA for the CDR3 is TGTGCCAGTAGTAGTAGAAACATTCAGTACTTC. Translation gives CASSSRNIQYF.

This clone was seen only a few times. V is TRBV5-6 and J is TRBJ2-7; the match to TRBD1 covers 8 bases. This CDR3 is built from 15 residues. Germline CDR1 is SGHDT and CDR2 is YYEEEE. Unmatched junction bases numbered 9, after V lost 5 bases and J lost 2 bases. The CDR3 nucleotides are TGTGCCAGCAGTTATCCGGGACAGGTAACCTACGAGCAGTACTTC. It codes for CASSYPGQVTYEQYF.

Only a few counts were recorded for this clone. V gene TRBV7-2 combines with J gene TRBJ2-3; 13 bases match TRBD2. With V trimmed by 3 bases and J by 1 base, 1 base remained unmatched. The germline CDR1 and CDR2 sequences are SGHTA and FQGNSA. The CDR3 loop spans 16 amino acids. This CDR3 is CASSFGLAGGTDTQYF. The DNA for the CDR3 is TGTGCCAGCAGCTTCGGACTAGCGGGAGGCACAGATACGCAGTATTTT.